Below are 30 T cell receptor beta chains sequenced from a single sample in a study of Ad26.COV2.S vaccination and SARS-CoV-2 variants. TCRdb keeps only in-frame clones here, not all; method: immunoSEQ multiplex PCR. The sample lists hundreds of thousands of clones, approximately 90% seen once, with 9% to 15% in the top ten. The treatment here: some 19 received Ad26.COV2.S at low or high dose, single or two shots; 5 received placebo; per-sample allocation not given. Sampling happened 63 days after the first vaccine or placebo injection. The specimen comprised peripheral blood, sampled in a trial of Ad26.COV2.S vaccine versus placebo. Every receptor here comes from a person aged 18-65 years who received the Ad26.COV2.S COVID-19 vaccine or a placebo.

The chain recombines TRBV6-6 with TRBJ1-6; a possible D gene is TRBD1 (6 bases). Germline lookup yields CDR1 MNHNY and CDR2 SVGAGI (reference sequence). Trimming stripped 0 bases from V and 11 bases from J, with 17 bases between. This CDR3 region has 16 residues. CDR3 amino acids: CASSYSGRGSSPPLHF. In nucleotides, the CDR3 is TGTGCCAGCAGTTACTCAGGCAGGGGATCGAGTCCACCCCTCCACTTT.

The V call is TRBV6-2 or TRBV6-3, the J call TRBJ1-4; the D gene is possibly TRBD1 (6 bases). The CDR3 runs to 14 residues. V lost 2 bases, J lost 7 bases, and 11 bases lay in between. CDR1 and CDR2 from the germline V gene are MNHEY and SVGEGT. CDR3 in DNA: TGTGCCAGCAGTTACCTCGGGGGCGGTGAAAAACTGTTTTTT. Translating it yields CASSYLGGGEKLFF.

The genes are TRBV6-1 and TRBJ1-4; D might be TRBD1 (6 bases). The germline V gene has CDR1 MNHNS and CDR2 SASEGT. The V and J ends lost 2 bases and 11 bases respectively, with 21 bases between them. The length of the CDR3 is 16 residues. The CDR3 DNA follows: TGTGCCAGCAGTGAAATAGTGGGACCCAGTACAGGGAAACTGTTTTTT. This codes for CASSEIVGPSTGKLFF.

This clone appeared a single time. The rearrangement joins TRBV3-1 (or the pseudogene TRBV3-2) to TRBJ1-2; TRBD1 is a possible D gene (5 bases). Trimming shortened V by 2 bases and J by 5 bases, and 21 bases separated the two germline ends. Germline V CDR1 and CDR2: LGHDT, YNNKEL (reference sequence). The CDR3 has 17 amino acids. The CDR3 bases are TGTGCCAGCAGCCAATTCAGTCGGGGCAGAATATCTTATGGCTACACCTTC. Protein: CASSQFSRGRISYGYTF.

J is TRBJ2-5 and V is TRBV12-3 or TRBV12-4; 7 bases agree with TRBD1. Unmatched junction bases numbered 4, after V lost 10 bases and J lost 5 bases. The CDR3 covers 11 residues. CDR3 in DNA: TGTGCCACGAGGGGGCTGGAGACCCAGTACTTC. The encoded protein is CATRGLETQYF.

The V call is TRBV5-5, the J call TRBJ2-1; 10 nucleotides match TRBD1. V trimming: 2 bases; J trimming: 0 bases; junction bases outside the gene matches: 8. This CDR3 comprises 18 residues. CDR1 and CDR2 (germline): SGHKS, YYEKEE (reference sequence). The CDR3 loop is CASSFLPGQGFSYNEQFF. The CDR3 bases are TGTGCCAGCAGCTTTCTTCCGGGACAGGGGTTCTCCTACAATGAGCAGTTCTTC.

This clone was observed a few times. V and J are TRBV6-2 or TRBV6-3 and TRBJ2-2, with D possibly being TRBD2 (5 bases). The CDR3 runs 15 residues. Germline CDR1 MNHEY, CDR2 SVGEGT. Between the trimmed V and J ends, which lost 2 bases and 4 bases, there was a span of 11 bases. CDR3 DNA sequence: TGTGCCAGCAGTTACATTCGGGGAGTCACCGGGGAGCTGTTTTTT. Amino acids: CASSYIRGVTGELFF.

This sequence joins TRBV25-1 and TRBJ2-4, with 8 bases matching TRBD1. The CDR3 runs 14 residues. Germline CDR1 is MGHDK and CDR2 is SYGVNS. The V gene end was trimmed by 2 bases and the J gene end by 7 bases; junction bases not matched to a gene: 4. This CDR3 is CASSEAGGINIQYF. CDR3 DNA: TGTGCCAGCAGTGAAGCAGGGGGCATCAACATTCAGTACTTC.

This clone was recorded once. The genes are TRBV5-1 and TRBJ2-7, with unresolved D. The germline V and J ends were trimmed by 0 bases and 3 bases, with 13 bases remaining between them. The CDR3 has 15 amino acids. Germline CDR1 and CDR2: SGHRS and YFSETQ. CDR3 in DNA: TGCGCCAGCAGCTTGGCCGGGTTTACAAGCTACGAGCAGTACTTC. Amino acids: CASSLAGFTSYEQYF.

The chain couples TRBV6-5 to TRBJ1-1, with TRBD1 as a possible D gene (5 bases). There are 13 residues in the CDR3. Germline V gene data show CDR1 as MNHEY and CDR2 as SVGAGI. V was shortened by 6 bases and J by 4 bases, with 12 bases between the two germline ends. The CDR3 nucleotides read TGTGCCAGCAGATTAGGCGGGGGCACTGAAGCTTTCTTT. It translates to CASRLGGGTEAFF.

V is TRBV4-1 and J is TRBJ2-1, with 12 bases that match TRBD2. The germline CDR1 and CDR2 sequences are MGHRA and YSYEKL. V was clipped by 5 bases and J by 10 bases; unmatched bases: 12. The CDR3 extends over 16 amino acids. The CDR3 DNA sequence: TGCGCCAGCAGCTCGCGGACTAGCGGGAAAACAATCGAGCAGTTCTTC. Translated, it gives CASSSRTSGKTIEQFF.

The chain employs TRBV4-3 and TRBJ1-5; 10 bases fit TRBD1. V shed 4 bases and J 1 base; nucleotides not matched to a gene: 16. This CDR3 comprises 20 residues. The germline V gene has CDR1 LGHNA and CDR2 YSLEER. In DNA, the CDR3 is TGCGCCAGCAGCCTTTTATCAGGGGACAGGGGAATAGGAAGCAATCAGCCCCAGCATTTT. This translates into CASSLLSGDRGIGSNQPQHF.

The J gene is TRBJ2-7, the V gene TRBV28, with TRBD2 as a possible D gene (5 bases). V dropped 5 bases and J dropped 0 bases, with 17 bases sitting between them. The germline gives CDR1 MDHEN, CDR2 SYDVKM. This CDR3 is 16 amino acids long. The CDR3 loop reads CASSTVGVPSSYEQYF. CDR3 DNA: TGTGCCAGCAGTACTGTGGGAGTACCTAGCTCCTACGAGCAGTACTTC.

The chain is built from TRBV27 and TRBJ1-6, with 7 bases identical to TRBD1. Germline trimming cut 2 bases from V and 0 bases from J; bases unmatched to any gene: 4. The CDR3 length is 17 residues. Per the germline V gene, CDR1 is MNHEY and CDR2 is SMNVEV (reference sequence). The CDR3, as DNA: TGTGCCAGCAGTTTAAAGACAGGGAGCTCCTATAATTCACCCCTCCACTTT. Its protein product is CASSLKTGSSYNSPLHF.

CDR3 sequence reads: CASSVAGGTANEKLFF. CDR3 sequence (DNA): TGTGCCAGCAGCGTAGCCGGAGGGACCGCCAATGAAAAACTGTTTTTT. The V gene is TRBV9, the J gene TRBJ1-4; D possibly corresponds to TRBD1 (5 bases). The V and J ends lost 0 bases and 5 bases respectively, with 14 bases between them. The CDR3 has 16 amino acids. Germline V gene sequence: CDR1 SGDLS, CDR2 YYNGEE.

The chain uses TRBV28 and TRBJ1-1, with TRBD1 identical over 10 bases. Trimming removed 5 bases from V and 10 bases from J; junction bases left unmatched: 7. CDR1 and CDR2 (germline): MDHEN, SYDVKM. The CDR3 runs to 13 residues. The CDR3, as DNA: TGTGCCAGCAGTCAAGGCGGGGACAGGGGAGCTTTCTTT. Translating gives CASSQGGDRGAFF.

The CDR3 coding sequence is TGTGCCAGCAGCTTAGCGACAGGGTGGAAGACCCAGTACTTC. Amino acids: CASSLATGWKTQYF. The rearrangement links TRBV7-2 to TRBJ2-5; TRBD1 agrees at 7 bases. Germline loops: CDR1 SGHTA, CDR2 FQGNSA. Unmatched junction bases numbered 4, after V lost 0 bases and J lost 6 bases. The CDR3 is 14 residues long.

This clone was detected once. The chain uses TRBV3-1 (or the pseudogene TRBV3-2) and TRBJ1-6; 9 nucleotides align to TRBD1. Germline CDR1 and CDR2: LGHDT and YNNKEL (reference sequence). Trimming took 3 bases from V and 9 from J; bases not matched to a gene: 6. The CDR3 consists of 15 residues. The CDR3 region has the DNA TGTGCCAGCAGCCACCGGGGACAGGGAACTTCACCCCTCCACTTT. Encoded protein: CASSHRGQGTSPLHF.

The V call is TRBV5-6, the J call TRBJ1-5; no firm D call. The CDR3 runs 14 residues. Germline V lookup: CDR1 SGHDT, CDR2 YYEEEE. Trimming removed 2 bases from V and 0 bases from J, with 6 bases in between. CDR3 in amino acids: CASSFWYSNQPQHF. The CDR3 DNA is TGTGCCAGCAGCTTTTGGTATAGCAATCAGCCCCAGCATTTT.

The V and J genes are TRBV15 and TRBJ1-5; D remains unclear. This CDR3 comprises 14 residues. V dropped 1 base and J dropped 1 base, with 5 bases sitting between them. The germline V gene has CDR1 LNHNV and CDR2 YYDKDF (reference sequence). The CDR3 reads CATSRGESNQPQHF. The DNA of the CDR3 is TGTGCCACCAGCAGAGGAGAAAGCAATCAGCCCCAGCATTTT.

The V gene is TRBV11-2, the J gene TRBJ2-7; 13 bases map to TRBD2. J lost 3 bases, V lost 1 base, and 3 bases had no gene match. Germline-derived CDR1 and CDR2 are SGHAT and FQNNGV. CDR3 size: 16 residues. This CDR3 reads CASSLVGLAGDYEQYF. In DNA form, the CDR3 reads TGTGCCAGCAGCTTAGTCGGACTAGCGGGAGACTACGAGCAGTACTTC. The whole variable domain, filled in from reference TRBV11-2 and TRBJ2-7, reads EAGVAQSPRYKIIEKRQSVAFWCNPISGHATLYWYQQILGQGPKLLIQFQNNGVVDDSQLPKDRFSAERLKGVDSTLKIQPAKLEDSAVYLCASSLVGLAGDYEQYFGPGTRLTVT.

The chain carries TRBV3-1 (or the pseudogene TRBV3-2) and TRBJ2-3; 11 bases match TRBD1. Germline V gives CDR1 LGHDT, CDR2 YNNKEL (reference sequence). The CDR3 runs to 15 residues. Germline trimming cut 4 bases from V and 6 bases from J; bases unmatched to any gene: 6. The CDR3 here is CASSRGTGGWDTQYF. As DNA, the CDR3 is TGTGCCAGCAGCCGAGGGACAGGGGGATGGGATACGCAGTATTTT.

This clone was observed a single time. The V call is TRBV7-9, the J call TRBJ2-3; 8 bases line up with TRBD1. Looked up from germline, CDR1 is SEHNR and CDR2 is FQNEAQ (reference sequence). The CDR3 has 17 residues. V shed 5 bases, J shed 2 bases, and the junction held 12 bases outside the gene matches. CDR3 DNA: TGTGCCAGCAGCAGCACGACAGGGGACGGTTTCACAGATACGCAGTATTTT. Translating it yields CASSSTTGDGFTDTQYF.

This chain joins TRBV7-2 and TRBJ2-1, with D possibly being TRBD1 (7 bases). The ends were cut back, 7 bases at V and 10 bases at J, with 20 bases in the middle. Germline-derived CDR1 and CDR2 are SGHTA and FQGNSA. The CDR3 spans 14 residues. In nucleotides, the CDR3 is TGTGCCAGCACCCAGGGGGGCCTCCGGGGGGAGCAGTTCTTC. Translated: CASTQGGLRGEQFF.

V gene TRBV7-8 combines with J gene TRBJ2-1; D unclear. V shed 5 bases and J shed 6 bases, with 17 bases lying between them. There are 15 residues in the CDR3. Germline CDR1 SGHVS, CDR2 FQNEAQ. The CDR3, as DNA: TGTGCCAGCAGCACAATTCAAATTGGCCCCAATGAGCAGTTCTTC. Amino acids: CASSTIQIGPNEQFF.

CDR3 protein: CASRDSNNSPLHF. The CDR3 coding sequence is TGTGCCAGCAGGGACAGCAATAATTCACCCCTCCACTTT. V usage is TRBV12-3 or TRBV12-4 and J usage is TRBJ1-6, with a possible D match to TRBD1 (6 bases). This CDR3 has 13 amino acids. The V gene lost 6 bases and the J gene lost 5 bases, with 8 bases spanning the gap.

The chain couples TRBV7-3 to TRBJ2-7, with 10 bases aligning to TRBD2. V was pared by 0 bases and J by 4 bases, with 0 bases of the junction left unmatched. There are 14 residues in the CDR3. The germline V gene encodes CDR1 SGHTA and CDR2 FQGTGA. CDR3: CASSLTSGRYEQYF. For the CDR3, the DNA is TGTGCCAGCAGCTTAACTAGCGGGAGGTACGAGCAGTACTTC.

The chain joins TRBV11-2 to TRBJ2-1; maybe TRBD2 (6 bases). V was shortened by 3 bases and J by 3 bases, with 12 bases between the two germline ends. The germline CDR1 and CDR2 sequences are SGHAT and FQNNGV. The CDR3 contains 15 residues. In nucleotides, the CDR3 is TGTGCCAGCAGCTTGGGTGAGGAGGGCTACAATGAGCAGTTCTTC. As protein: CASSLGEEGYNEQFF.

The chain couples TRBV12-3 or TRBV12-4 to TRBJ2-7; D is undetermined. V lost 2 bases and J lost 3, with 8 bases in between. The CDR3 totals 13 residues. In nucleotides, the CDR3 is TGTGCCAGCAGTTTAAACCCCAGCTACGAGCAGTACTTC. Translation: CASSLNPSYEQYF.

The chain is built from TRBV4-3 and TRBJ2-2, with D possibly being TRBD2 (6 bases). Germline V CDR1 and CDR2: LGHNA, YSLEER. This CDR3 comprises 14 residues. V lost 1 base, J lost 6 bases, and 9 bases lay in between. The CDR3 here is CASSQGLGPGELFF. The CDR3 DNA reads as TGCGCCAGCAGCCAAGGACTAGGCCCCGGGGAGCTGTTTTTT.